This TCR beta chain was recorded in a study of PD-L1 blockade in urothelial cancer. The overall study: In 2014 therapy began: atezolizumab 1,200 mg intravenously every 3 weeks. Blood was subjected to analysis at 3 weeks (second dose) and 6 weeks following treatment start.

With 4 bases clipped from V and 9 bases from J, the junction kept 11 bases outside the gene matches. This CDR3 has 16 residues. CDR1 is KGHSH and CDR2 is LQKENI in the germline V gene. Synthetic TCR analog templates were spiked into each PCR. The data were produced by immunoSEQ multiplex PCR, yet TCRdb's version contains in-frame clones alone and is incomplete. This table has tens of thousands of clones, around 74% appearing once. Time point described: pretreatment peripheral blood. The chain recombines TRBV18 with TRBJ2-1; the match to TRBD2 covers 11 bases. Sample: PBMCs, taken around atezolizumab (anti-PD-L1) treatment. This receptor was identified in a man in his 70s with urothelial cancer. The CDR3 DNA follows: TGTGCCAGCTCACTTCCTACTAGCGGGAGTTCGGGTGAGCAGTTCTTC. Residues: CASSLPTSGSSGEQFF.